What follows is one TCR beta chain and its context. At least ten counts were recorded for this clonotype. Its antigen specificity is not known. Nothing much larger sits one base from this clone, and base qualities are not available. Sequencing was performed on an Illumina HiSeq 2000. TCR beta chain libraries were generated by multiplex PCR amplification. The amplified TCR beta chain products were analyzed by high-throughput sequencing. TCRdb reworked the public reads: Q25 trimming with fastp, MiXCR clone assembly, productive beta chains retained. Rows with one shared CDR3 protein collapse into an entry with the most common genes and DNA. The sample table shows approximately 130,000 distinct CDR3 sequences, and around 20% are seen once. The ten biggest clones cover about 2.2% of the sample. The entry originates in a study of breast tumors, draining lymph nodes, adjacent tissues (dated by TCRdb to about 2016). For context, the study as a whole: In breast cancer patients, the study compared the TCR beta repertoires of tumor, adjacent nontumor tissue and axillary lymph nodes. In human breast cancer, the study set out to evaluate how tumor, surrounding tissue and draining lymph node repertoires relate to one another and whether T cells may move between these sites.

CDR1 is given as SGHTA and CDR2 as FQGTGA, both from the germline V gene. Clipping removes 3 bases from V and 5 bases from J, with 7 as the unmatched junction base count. From cysteine to phenylalanine, the CDR3 is 15 amino acids long. Kept here is only the CDR3 DNA, which spans 45 bases and is read in frame from base 1. What the work shows at the level of the full study, not this receptor alone: T-cell repertoire diversity in tumors was found to be lower than in lymph nodes but higher than in nontumor tissue, and preferential V and J gene usage was observed. The data were considered consistent with the idea that most tumor T cells come from the lymph node and then expand in tumor tissue. Tumor and nontumor tissue repertoires were significantly more similar in luminal-like than in basal-like breast cancer. The conclusion that tumor T cells originate in lymph nodes was framed as consistent with a hypothesis rather than directly demonstrated.

The axillary draining lymph nodes of breast cancer patients were the source of the lymph node samples. The sample comprised axillary lymph node tissue. The clonotype originates from a female donor with breast cancer. Some clones in this sample may be carry-over from other donors' samples. The chain employs TRBV7-3 and TRBJ2-1; TRBD2 fits 7 bases in the junction. In nucleotide form, the sequence is TGTGCCAGCAGCTTGGGGGACTACCTAAACAATGAGCAGTTCTTC. This yields the protein CASSLGDYLNNEQFF.